These 14 T cell receptor beta chains originate from one sample sequenced in a study of early T cells in non-severe SARS-CoV-2 infection. In TCRdb, the 5' RACE reads were re-called with MiXCR into one record per CDR3 protein. The sample lists 60,000 or so distinct CDR3 sequences, roughly an eighth occurring once. The specimen sequenced was whole blood. Receptor source: an adult who was a healthcare worker with PCR-confirmed SARS-CoV-2 infection or an uninfected control (not recorded which).

This clonotype has ten or more counts. The chain links TRBV3-1 to TRBJ2-2, with a tentative D call TRBD1 (6 bases). This CDR3 comprises 16 residues. The V gene's germline CDR1 is LGHDT and CDR2 YNNKEL (reference sequence). With 3 bases removed from V and 2 bases from J, the gap between germline ends came to 13 bases. The CDR3 bases are TGTGCCAGCAGCCATGCAACAGGGATAAACACCGGGGAGCTGTTTTTT. Translated: CASSHATGINTGELFF.

This clonotype was observed at least ten times. The J gene is TRBJ1-5, the V gene TRBV11-1, with unresolved D. The CDR3 length is 13 residues. V dropped 5 bases and J dropped 5 bases, with 10 bases sitting between them. From germline, CDR1 is SGHAT and CDR2 FQDESV (reference sequence). The CDR3 DNA is TGTGCCAGCAGCCAGCAACGGGATCAGCCCCAGCATTTT. It yields the protein CASSQQRDQPQHF.

This clonotype came up many times. The rearrangement links TRBV11-2 to TRBJ1-1, with no clear D. This CDR3 has 16 residues. The V and J ends lost 2 bases and 0 bases respectively, with 13 bases between them. The germline gives CDR1 SGHAT, CDR2 FQNNGV. The CDR3 spells CASSLKFGLVNTEAFF. The CDR3 DNA follows: TGTGCCAGCAGCTTAAAATTTGGCCTTGTGAACACTGAAGCTTTCTTT. The full variable domain, rest sourced from reference TRBV11-2 and TRBJ1-1, is EAGVAQSPRYKIIEKRQSVAFWCNPISGHATLYWYQQILGQGPKLLIQFQNNGVVDDSQLPKDRFSAERLKGVDSTLKIQPAKLEDSAVYLCASSLKFGLVNTEAFFGQGTRLTVV.

This clonotype has more than one count but fewer than ten. This sequence joins TRBV29-1 and TRBJ2-3, with 10 positions matching TRBD2. V lost 6 bases and J lost 6; bases outside the gene matches: 9. In germline, CDR1 is SQVTM, CDR2 ANQGSEA. The CDR3 length is 14 residues. CDR3: CSVRTSGFMDTQYF. The CDR3 bases are TGCAGCGTGCGGACTAGCGGTTTCATGGATACGCAGTATTTT.

Ten or more counts support this clonotype. The V and J genes are TRBV12-3 or TRBV12-4 and TRBJ1-2, with D unresolved. V dropped 3 bases and J dropped 3 bases, with 11 bases sitting between them. The CDR3 loop spans 14 amino acids. The CDR3 protein is CASSFRQNYYGYTF. In DNA form, the CDR3 reads TGTGCCAGCAGTTTTAGGCAGAATTACTATGGCTACACCTTC.

The V call is TRBV5-5, the J call TRBJ2-6; D unresolved. This CDR3 is built from 15 residues. Germline V gives CDR1 SGHKS, CDR2 YYEKEE (reference sequence). V was clipped by 4 bases and J by 3 bases, with 11 bases between them. For the CDR3, the DNA is TGTGCCAGCAGCCGAGCCCCCGGTGGGGCCAACGTCCTGACTTTC. Translating it yields CASSRAPGGANVLTF.

In its sample, this clonotype was seen many times. The chain employs TRBV29-1 and TRBJ1-1; TRBD1 might be the D (6 bases). Per the germline V gene, CDR1 is SQVTM and CDR2 is ANQGSEA. The CDR3 runs to 12 residues. Deletions cut 6 bases from V and 1 base from J, with 9 bases between. As DNA, the CDR3 is TGCAGCGTATTGACAGGGAACACTGAAGCTTTCTTT. Residues: CSVLTGNTEAFF.

This clonotype was detected ten times or more. The chain carries TRBV30 and TRBJ1-4; 9 nucleotides match TRBD1. Losses at the gene ends were 2 bases for V and 5 bases for J; bases not matched to a gene: 6. The CDR3 length is 15 residues. Per germline, CDR1 GTSNPN and CDR2 SVGIG (reference sequence). This chain's CDR3 is CAWSPPGTGNEKLFF. The CDR3 bases are TGTGCCTGGAGTCCCCCCGGGACAGGGAATGAAAAACTGTTTTTT.

This clonotype was counted only a few times. This chain connects TRBV19 to TRBJ2-1, with TRBD2 identical over 10 bases. The CDR3 contains 13 residues. J lost 7 bases, V lost 10 bases, and 7 bases had no gene match. Germline V gives CDR1 LNHDA, CDR2 SQIVND (reference sequence). The CDR3 coding sequence is TGTGCCACCCGACAGCGGGGGGGGAATGAGCAGTTCTTC. This sequence encodes CATRQRGGNEQFF.

This clonotype has more than one count but fewer than ten. The V gene is TRBV7-9, the J gene TRBJ2-3, with TRBD2 matching over 12 bases. V lost 6 bases to trimming and J lost 4 bases; unmatched junction nucleotides: 14. CDR1 SEHNR and CDR2 FQNEAQ come from the germline V gene (reference sequence). The CDR3 is made up of 18 amino acids. As DNA, the CDR3 is TGTGCCAGCAGGCCAAGGGCTAGCGGGGGGGCCCGGTCAGATACGCAGTATTTT. The encoded protein is CASRPRASGGARSDTQYF. Full variable domain (rest looked up from reference TRBV7-9 and TRBJ2-3): DTGVSQNPRHKITKRGQNVTFRCDPISEHNRLYWYRQTLGQGPEFLTYFQNEAQLEKSRLLSDRFSAERPKGSFSTLEIQRTEQGDSAMYLCASRPRASGGARSDTQYFGPGTRLTVL.

This clonotype was detected only a few times. V usage is TRBV3-1 and J usage is TRBJ1-1; 7 bases are a match to TRBD1. CDR1 and CDR2 from the germline V gene are LGHDT and YNNKEL (reference sequence). Unmatched junction bases numbered 7, after V lost 4 bases and J lost 5 bases. The CDR3 sequence is 14 residues long. The CDR3 region has the DNA TGTGCCAGCAGCCCAGACAGGGTTGTTACTGAAGCTTTCTTT. Residues: CASSPDRVVTEAFF.

This clonotype was observed a handful of times. The chain combines TRBV5-1 with TRBJ1-5; D possibly corresponds to TRBD1 (5 bases). Germline CDR1 is SGHRS and CDR2 is YFSETQ. The ends were cut back, 4 bases at V and 3 bases at J, with 14 bases in the middle. The CDR3 covers 15 residues. CDR3 sequence (DNA): TGCGCCAGCAGCCGGGGCGTTGGGGCCAATCAGCCCCAGCATTTT. The encoded protein is CASSRGVGANQPQHF.

This chain joins TRBV7-6 and TRBJ2-6, with 10 bases fitting TRBD1. Trimming at V came to 0 bases and at J to 3 bases, leaving 5 bases not matched to a gene. This CDR3 has 18 residues. In germline, CDR1 is SGHVS, CDR2 FNYEAQ. The DNA of the CDR3 is TGTGCCAGCAGCTTAGCCACCGGGACAGGGGTTGGGGCCAACGTCCTGACTTTC. Translated: CASSLATGTGVGANVLTF.

This clonotype was seen a few times. The V gene is TRBV4-3, the J gene TRBJ2-7, with a weak D call TRBD2 (6 bases). V was trimmed by 0 bases and J by 7 bases, leaving 16 bases between them. Germline CDR1 reads LGHNA; CDR2 reads YSLEER. The CDR3 sequence is 15 residues long. The CDR3 sequence is CASSQDRVGAGEQYF. CDR3 coding DNA: TGCGCCAGCAGCCAAGATCGGGTTGGGGCGGGAGAGCAGTACTTC.